This TCR beta chain was observed in a study of ipilimumab plus nivolumab after autologous stem cell transplantation (TCRdb year 2021). The study in broad terms: The median number of doses that trial patients received was a few for ipilimumab and about eight for nivolumab. Patients in the trial were undergoing autologous transplant and had high-risk diffuse large B cell lymphoma, mature T cell lymphoma, or multiple myeloma. The intent-to-treat population of the trial was made up of 30 to 40 patients. The DLBCL cohort included primary refractory and relapsed disease, with 18-month progression-free survival of about 86% and 29% respectively.

The junction shows trimming of 4 bases on V and 1 base on J, and the gene matches do not reach 2 bases of it. Reading from cysteine to phenylalanine, the CDR3 counts 15 amino acids. The DNA shown is the 45-base CDR3, in frame from base 1. Per the germline V gene, SGDLS is the CDR1 and YYNGEE is the CDR2. On the study overall, not on this receptor specifically: Per the authors, a biologic rationale for further study of the post-transplant checkpoint inhibition approach was offered by T cell receptor repertoire, regulatory T cell phenotype and gut microbiota profiles. The authors concluded that, as post-transplant consolidation, combined checkpoint inhibition appeared tolerable.

This clone has only one observation. Its antigen is not yet known. Qualities for individual bases were not recorded, and no much larger clone is one base off. Checkpoint therapy began 14 to 28 days after autologous transplant, with ipilimumab given at 1 mg/kg intravenously on day 1 of selected weeks. Patients received nivolumab at 3 mg/kg intravenously on day 1 of weeks 1, 4, 7, 10, and every two weeks through week 26. The study was a Phase Ib clinical trial testing combined checkpoint inhibition with ipilimumab and nivolumab as consolidation after autologous stem cell transplantation. The library was built by means of the immunoSEQ multiplex PCR assay. TCRdb stores this immuneACCESS table with in-frame sequences only. Part of the clones is absent; in the studies checked, under half of the shortfall reflects unresolved V genes, and no reason is known for the rest. This sample gives about 19,000 clones in total; about 81% of them show up just once. The ten largest clones capture about 6.4% of the sample.

The receptor was isolated from a male donor with diffuse large B-cell lymphoma. This receptor chain uses TRBV9 and TRBJ1-1, and 12 junction bases match TRBD1. The material was PBMCs, obtained in a trial of ipilimumab plus nivolumab as post-transplant consolidation. The DNA is as follows: TGTGCCAGCAGCCTGGGACAGGGGGCGAACACTGAAGCTTTCTTT. It translates to CASSLGQGANTEAFF.